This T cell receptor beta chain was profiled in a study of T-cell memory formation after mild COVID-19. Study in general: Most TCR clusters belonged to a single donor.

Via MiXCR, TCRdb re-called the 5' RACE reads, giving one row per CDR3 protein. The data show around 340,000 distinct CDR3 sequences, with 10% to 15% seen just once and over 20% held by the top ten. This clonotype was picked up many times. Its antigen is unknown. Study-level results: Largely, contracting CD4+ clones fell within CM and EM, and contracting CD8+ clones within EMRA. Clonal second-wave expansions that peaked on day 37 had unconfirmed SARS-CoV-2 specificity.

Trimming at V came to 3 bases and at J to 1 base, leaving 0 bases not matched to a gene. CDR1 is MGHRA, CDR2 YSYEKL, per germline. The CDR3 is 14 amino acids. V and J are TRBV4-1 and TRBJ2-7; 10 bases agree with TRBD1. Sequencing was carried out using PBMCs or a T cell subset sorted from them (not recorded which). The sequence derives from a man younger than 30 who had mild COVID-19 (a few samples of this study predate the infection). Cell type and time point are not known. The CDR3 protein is CASSQDRGSYEQYF. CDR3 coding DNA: TGCGCCAGCAGCCAGGACAGGGGGTCCTACGAGCAGTACTTC.